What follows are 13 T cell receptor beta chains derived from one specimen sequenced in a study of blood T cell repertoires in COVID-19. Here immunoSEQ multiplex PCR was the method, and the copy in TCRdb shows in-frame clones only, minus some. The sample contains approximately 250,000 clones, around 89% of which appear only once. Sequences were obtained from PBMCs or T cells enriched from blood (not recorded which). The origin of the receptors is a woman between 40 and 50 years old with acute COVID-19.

For the CDR3, the DNA is TGTGCCAGCAGTTTTCTCGGGAGCTACGAGCAGTACTTC. It yields the protein CASSFLGSYEQYF. The chain combines TRBV12-3 or TRBV12-4 with TRBJ2-7, with D tentatively TRBD2 (6 bases). Deletions cut 3 bases from V and 3 bases from J, with 9 bases between. The CDR3 has 13 residues.

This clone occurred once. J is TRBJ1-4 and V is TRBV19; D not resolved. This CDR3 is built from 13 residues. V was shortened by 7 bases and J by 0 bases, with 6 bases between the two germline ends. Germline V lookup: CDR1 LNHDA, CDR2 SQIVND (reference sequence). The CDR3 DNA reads TGTGCCAGTACAGATGCAACTAATGAAAAACTGTTTTTT. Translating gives CASTDATNEKLFF. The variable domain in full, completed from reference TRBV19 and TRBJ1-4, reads DGGITQSPKYLFRKEGQNVTLSCEQNLNHDAMYWYRQDPGQGLRLIYYSQIVNDFQKGDIAEGYSVSREKKESFPLTVTSAQKNPTAFYLCASTDATNEKLFFGSGTQLSVL.

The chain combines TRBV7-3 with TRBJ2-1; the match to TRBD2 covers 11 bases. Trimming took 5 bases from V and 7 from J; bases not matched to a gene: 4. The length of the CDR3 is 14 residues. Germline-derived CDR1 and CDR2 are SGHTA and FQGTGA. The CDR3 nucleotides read TGTGCCAGCAGCCGGACTAGCGGGCCGAATGAGCAGTTCTTC. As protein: CASSRTSGPNEQFF.

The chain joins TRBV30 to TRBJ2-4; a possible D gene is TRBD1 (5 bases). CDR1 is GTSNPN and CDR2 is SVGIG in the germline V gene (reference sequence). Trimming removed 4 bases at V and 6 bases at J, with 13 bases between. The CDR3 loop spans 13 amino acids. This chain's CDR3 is CAWKSGNLNIQYF. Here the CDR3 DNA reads TGTGCCTGGAAGTCAGGGAATTTAAACATTCAGTACTTC.

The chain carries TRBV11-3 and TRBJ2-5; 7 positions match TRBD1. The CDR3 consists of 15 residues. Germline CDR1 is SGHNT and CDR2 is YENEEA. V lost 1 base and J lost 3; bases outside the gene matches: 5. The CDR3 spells CASSLGGTAEETQYF. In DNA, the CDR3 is TGTGCCAGCAGCTTAGGTGGGACAGCGGAAGAGACCCAGTACTTC. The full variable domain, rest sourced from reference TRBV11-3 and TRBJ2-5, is EAGVVQSPRYKIIEKKQPVAFWCNPISGHNTLYWYLQNLGQGPELLIRYENEEAVDDSQLPKDRFSAERLKGVDSTLKIQPAELGDSAVYLCASSLGGTAEETQYFGPGTRLLVL.

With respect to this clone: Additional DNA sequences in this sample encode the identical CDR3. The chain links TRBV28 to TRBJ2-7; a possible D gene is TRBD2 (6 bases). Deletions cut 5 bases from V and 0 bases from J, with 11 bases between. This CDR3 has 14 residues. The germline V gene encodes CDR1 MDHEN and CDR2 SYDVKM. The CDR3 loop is CASSLREASYEQYF. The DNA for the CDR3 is TGTGCCAGCAGTCTTAGGGAGGCCTCCTACGAGCAGTACTTC.

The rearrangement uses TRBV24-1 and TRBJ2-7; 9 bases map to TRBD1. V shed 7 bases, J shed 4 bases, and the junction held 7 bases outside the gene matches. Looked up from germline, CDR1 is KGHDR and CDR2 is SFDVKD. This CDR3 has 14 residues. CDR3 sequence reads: CATSDRGIGYEQYF. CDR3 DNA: TGTGCCACCAGCGACAGGGGGATCGGTTACGAGCAGTACTTC.

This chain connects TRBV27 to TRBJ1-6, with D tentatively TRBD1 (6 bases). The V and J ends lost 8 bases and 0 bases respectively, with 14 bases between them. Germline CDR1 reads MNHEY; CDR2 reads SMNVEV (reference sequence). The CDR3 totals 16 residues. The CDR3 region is CASAIRGSSYNSPLHF. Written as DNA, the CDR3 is TGTGCCAGCGCAATTAGGGGGAGCTCCTATAATTCACCCCTCCACTTT.

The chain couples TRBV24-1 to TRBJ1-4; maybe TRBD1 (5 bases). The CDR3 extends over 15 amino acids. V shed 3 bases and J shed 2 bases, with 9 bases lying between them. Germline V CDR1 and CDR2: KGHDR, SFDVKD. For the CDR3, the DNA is TGTGCCACCAGTGATCCCTCAGGGACTAATGAAAAACTGTTTTTT. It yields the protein CATSDPSGTNEKLFF.

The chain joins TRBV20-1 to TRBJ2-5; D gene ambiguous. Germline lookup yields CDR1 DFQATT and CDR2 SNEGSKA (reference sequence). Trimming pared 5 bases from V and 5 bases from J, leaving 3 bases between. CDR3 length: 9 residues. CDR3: CSAPETQYF. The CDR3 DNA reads TGCAGTGCTCCGGAGACCCAGTACTTC.

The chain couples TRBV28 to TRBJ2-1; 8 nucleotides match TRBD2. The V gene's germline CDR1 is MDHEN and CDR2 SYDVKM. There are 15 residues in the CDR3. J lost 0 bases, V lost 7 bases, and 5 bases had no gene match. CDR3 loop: CASTPGGSSYNEQFF. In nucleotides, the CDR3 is TGTGCCAGCACCCCGGGGGGGAGCTCCTACAATGAGCAGTTCTTC.

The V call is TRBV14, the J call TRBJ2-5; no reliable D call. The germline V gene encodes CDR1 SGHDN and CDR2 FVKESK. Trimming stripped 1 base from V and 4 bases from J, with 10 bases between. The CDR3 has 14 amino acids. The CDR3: CASSQGAQTETQYF. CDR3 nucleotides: TGTGCCAGCAGCCAAGGGGCCCAAACAGAGACCCAGTACTTC.

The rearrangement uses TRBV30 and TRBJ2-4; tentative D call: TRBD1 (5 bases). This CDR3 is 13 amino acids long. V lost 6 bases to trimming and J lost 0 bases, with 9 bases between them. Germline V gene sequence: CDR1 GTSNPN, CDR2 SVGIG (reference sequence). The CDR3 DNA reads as TGTGCCTGTGAAGGGGTAGCCAAAAACATTCAGTACTTC. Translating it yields CACEGVAKNIQYF.